This TCR beta chain was captured in a study of blood T cell repertoires in COVID-19. Method: immunoSEQ multiplex PCR; TCRdb's copy keeps in-frame clones and lacks some. This table has 250,000 to 300,000 clones, around 90% appearing once. Germline trimming cut 8 bases from V and 3 bases from J; bases unmatched to any gene: 16. This CDR3 region has 16 residues. Germline V gives CDR1 MDHEN, CDR2 SYDVKM. This clone turned up a few times. The receptor's source is a woman in her twenties or thirties who had recovered from COVID-19. Sample: PBMCs or T cells enriched from blood (not recorded which). V gene TRBV28 combines with J gene TRBJ2-7; 7 bases agree with TRBD1. The DNA for the CDR3 is TGTGCCAGCCGGTCTATGTCCGCAGGGGGAAGCTACGAGCAGTACTTC. Translated, it gives CASRSMSAGGSYEQYF. Drawing the rest from reference TRBV28 and TRBJ2-7, the complete variable domain is DVKVTQSSRYLVKRTGEKVFLECVQDMDHENMFWYRQDPGLGLRLIYFSYDVKMKEKGDIPEGYSVSREKKERFSLILESASTNQTSMYLCASRSMSAGGSYEQYFGPGTRLTVT.